This TCR beta chain was retrieved from a study of cytomegalovirus exposure and HLA in healthy donors. Overall study results and limits: A prior analysis recorded that most TCR beta V segments were productive about 87% or about 30% of the time.

PCR employed 60 Vbeta and 13 Jbeta primers. Assay: immunoSEQ multiplex PCR; the TCRdb copy retains only in-frame clones and omits some. This table lists about 33,000 clones. Trimming took 2 bases from V and 8 from J; bases not matched to a gene: 6. Looked up from germline, CDR1 is GTSNPN and CDR2 is SVGIG (reference sequence). This CDR3 has 14 residues. Nominal health characterized the donors when sampled, though unrecorded immune exposures were likely. Details on this clone: Its target is not known.

This TCR derives from a man aged 40-49 years in good health and CMV-seronegative. The sample was PBMCs. This chain connects TRBV30 to TRBJ1-4, with 9 nucleotides matching TRBD1. Written as DNA, the CDR3 is TGTGCCTGGAGTCCGGGACAGGGAAACGAAAAACTGTTTTTT. This sequence encodes CAWSPGQGNEKLFF.